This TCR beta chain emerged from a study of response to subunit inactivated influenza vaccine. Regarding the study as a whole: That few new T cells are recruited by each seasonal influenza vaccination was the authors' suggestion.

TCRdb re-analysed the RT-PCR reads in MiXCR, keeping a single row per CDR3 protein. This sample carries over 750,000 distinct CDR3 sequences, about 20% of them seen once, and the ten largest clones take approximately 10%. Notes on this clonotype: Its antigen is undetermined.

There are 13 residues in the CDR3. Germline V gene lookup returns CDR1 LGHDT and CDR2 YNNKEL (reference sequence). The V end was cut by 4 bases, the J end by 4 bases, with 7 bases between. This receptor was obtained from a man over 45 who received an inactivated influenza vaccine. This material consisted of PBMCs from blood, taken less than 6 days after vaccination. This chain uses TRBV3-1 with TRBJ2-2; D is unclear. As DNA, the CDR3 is TGTGCCAGCAGCCGCGACTTCACCGGGGAGCTGTTTTTT. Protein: CASSRDFTGELFF. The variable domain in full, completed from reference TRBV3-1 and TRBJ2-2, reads DTAVSQTPKYLVTQMGNDKSIKCEQNLGHDTMYWYKQDSKKFLKIMFSYNNKELIINETVPNRFSPKSPDKAHLNLHINSLELGDSAVYFCASSRDFTGELFFGEGSRLTVL.